This TCR beta chain derives from a study of T cell responses to AZD1222 COVID-19 vaccine. Study results and caveats: Recipients of AZD1222 seropositive at baseline numbered only 6 or 7.

This CDR3 has 14 residues. Trimming pared 4 bases from V and 11 bases from J, leaving 20 bases between. Germline CDR1 LGHDT, CDR2 YNNKEL (reference sequence). Method: immunoSEQ multiplex PCR; TCRdb's copy keeps in-frame clones and lacks some. This table has 100,000 to 150,000 clones, about 93% appearing once. As to this clone: Its antigen is not known.

This clonotype was obtained from an adult in good health. Sequencing used peripheral blood, obtained on day 0 of AZD1222 vaccination. J is TRBJ2-5 and V is TRBV3-1 (or the pseudogene TRBV3-2); D could derive from TRBD1 or TRBD2 (5 bases each). This chain's CDR3 is CASSPHGTRAPQYF. The CDR3 coding sequence is TGTGCCAGCAGCCCCCACGGGACCCGGGCCCCGCAGTACTTC.